The TCR beta chain described here comes from a study of CD8+CD57+ T cells in acquired aplastic anemia. Study-wide points: Patients shared some 29 CD8+ CDR3 sequences with controls.

V lost 3 bases, J lost 5 bases, and 12 bases lay in between. Germline CDR1 and CDR2: SGHRS and YFSETQ. CDR3 length equals 14 residues. Genomic DNA templated the TCR beta VDJ and CDR3 profiling. MiXCR, run by TCRdb on the reads, gives a single entry per CDR3 protein. The sample has some 220,000 distinct CDR3 sequences, 30% to 40% seen once. As to this clonotype: Its cognate antigen is unknown. A read error is possible here, since a much larger clone lies one base away.

What was sequenced was sorted CD4+, CD8+, or CD8+CD57+ T cells (not recorded which) from PBMCs. This TCR was sampled from a human donor in good health, serving as a control. The chain combines TRBV5-1 with TRBJ1-3; possible D gene TRBD1, 5 bases. The CDR3 coding sequence is TGCGCCAGCAGCTCGTCGCAGGGCCGAAACACCATATATTTT. It codes for CASSSSQGRNTIYF.